Listed below are T cell receptor beta chains from one sample, sequenced in a study of vaccination and CD4 T cells after COVID-19. These TCRs' antigens remain unknown. TCRdb called the PCR reads again in MiXCR, with one record for every CDR3 protein. Here the sample spans 15,000 to 20,000 distinct CDR3 sequences, about 39% being singletons. What was sequenced was CD4+ T cells from blood, cultured in vitro. These receptors all come from a human donor who had recovered from COVID-19. Both conserved end residues are part of each CDR3. The order of the fields is clone size, V gene, D gene, J gene, CDR3 DNA, CDR3 protein. D genes are given only for firm matches. Size is stated for part of the rows, as once, few or many counts, or as a class when the clone is expanded.

abundance: few; v_gene: TRBV27; d_gene: TRBD1; j_gene: TRBJ2-5; CDR3nt: TGTGCCAGCAGTCCGGGACAGGGGTGGAACCCGACAGAGACCCAGTACTTC; CDR3aa: CASSPGQGWNPTETQYF
abundance: NA; v_gene: TRBV6-1; d_gene: TRBD1; j_gene: TRBJ1-5; CDR3nt: TGTGCCAGCAGTCTGAGGGACAGCGGCAATCAGCCCCAGCATTTT; CDR3aa: CASSLRDSGNQPQHF
abundance: NA; v_gene: TRBV5-4; d_gene: TRBD2; j_gene: TRBJ2-5; CDR3nt: TGTGCCAGCAGCTCAGGACTAGCGGGAGAGAGAGAGACCCAGTACTTC; CDR3aa: CASSSGLAGERETQYF
abundance: NA; v_gene: TRBV7-9; d_gene: NA; j_gene: TRBJ2-7; CDR3nt: TGTGCCAGCAGCCCGGGGAACCCCTCCTACGAGCAGTACTTC; CDR3aa: CASSPGNPSYEQYF
abundance: NA; v_gene: TRBV4-2; d_gene: TRBD2; j_gene: TRBJ2-3; CDR3nt: TGTGCCAGCAGCCAAGGGGCGAAACTAGCGGGAATGAATACGCAGTATTTT; CDR3aa: CASSQGAKLAGMNTQYF
abundance: few; v_gene: TRBV19; d_gene: TRBD2; j_gene: TRBJ2-7; CDR3nt: TGTGCCAGTATGCAGCGGGGAAGCTACGAGCAGTACTTC; CDR3aa: CASMQRGSYEQYF
abundance: medium-sized; v_gene: TRBV28; d_gene: TRBD1; j_gene: TRBJ1-5; CDR3nt: TGTGCCAGCAGCCCCCCAGGGGGTTTATATCAGCCCCAGCATTTT; CDR3aa: CASSPPGGLYQPQHF
abundance: few; v_gene: TRBV14; d_gene: NA; j_gene: TRBJ2-5; CDR3nt: TGTGCCAGCAGCCAACAGTTAGTGGGGACCCAGTACTTC; CDR3aa: CASSQQLVGTQYF
abundance: few; v_gene: TRBV5-4; d_gene: TRBD1; j_gene: TRBJ2-3; CDR3nt: TGTGCCAGCAGCCTACGGGACAGATCTGCAGATACGCAGTATTTT; CDR3aa: CASSLRDRSADTQYF
abundance: NA; v_gene: TRBV27; d_gene: TRBD1; j_gene: TRBJ2-3; CDR3nt: TGTGCCACGCAAAAGGGACAGGGGGCGCAAGATACGCAGTATTTT; CDR3aa: CATQKGQGAQDTQYF
abundance: few; v_gene: TRBV7-2; d_gene: NA; j_gene: TRBJ2-3; CDR3nt: TGTGCCAGCAGCTTAGGGACCTTGGATACGCAGTATTTT; CDR3aa: CASSLGTLDTQYF
abundance: once; v_gene: TRBV2; d_gene: NA; j_gene: TRBJ1-6; CDR3nt: TGTGCCAGCAGTGAAGAGGGATCTCCCCTCCACTTT; CDR3aa: CASSEEGSPLHF
abundance: few; v_gene: TRBV28; d_gene: NA; j_gene: TRBJ1-5; CDR3nt: TGTGCCAGCAGTTTACAGGTAGTCAATCAGCCCCAGCATTTT; CDR3aa: CASSLQVVNQPQHF
abundance: NA; v_gene: TRBV20-1; d_gene: TRBD1; j_gene: TRBJ2-5; CDR3nt: TGCAGTGCTAGCCGTCCATCCCGGACAGGGCAAGAGACCCAGTACTTC; CDR3aa: CSASRPSRTGQETQYF
abundance: NA; v_gene: TRBV7-6; d_gene: NA; j_gene: TRBJ2-5; CDR3nt: TGTGCCAGCAGCCTCTCGCGGGCTAGCTGGGAGACCCAGTACTTC; CDR3aa: CASSLSRASWETQYF
abundance: NA; v_gene: TRBV6-1; d_gene: NA; j_gene: TRBJ1-1; CDR3nt: TGTGCCAGCAGTGAATTAACCAAGGGGGCTGAAGCTTTCTTT; CDR3aa: CASSELTKGAEAFF
abundance: NA; v_gene: TRBV20-1; d_gene: TRBD2; j_gene: TRBJ2-7; CDR3nt: TGCAGTGCTAGTGGCGGGGGGTCCTACGAGCAGTACTTC; CDR3aa: CSASGGGSYEQYF
abundance: NA; v_gene: TRBV5-4; d_gene: NA; j_gene: TRBJ2-7; CDR3nt: TGTGCCAGCAGCTTAGGCAGCGATCCCTACGAGCAGTACTTC; CDR3aa: CASSLGSDPYEQYF
abundance: NA; v_gene: TRBV9; d_gene: TRBD1; j_gene: TRBJ1-5; CDR3nt: TGTGCCACCACCTCGGGACAGGGGAGTGTCAATCAGCCCCAGCATTTT; CDR3aa: CATTSGQGSVNQPQHF
abundance: NA; v_gene: TRBV20-1; d_gene: NA; j_gene: TRBJ1-5; CDR3nt: TGCAGTGCTAGGGCCGGGACCGATTATCAGCCCCAGCATTTT; CDR3aa: CSARAGTDYQPQHF
abundance: few; v_gene: TRBV5-8; d_gene: TRBD1; j_gene: TRBJ1-2; CDR3nt: TGTGCCAGCAGCAATCGAGGAGGGGGCGTTAAGCGTGGCTACACCTTC; CDR3aa: CASSNRGGGVKRGYTF
abundance: few; v_gene: TRBV30; d_gene: TRBD1; j_gene: TRBJ1-5; CDR3nt: TGTGCCTGGAGTGTGGGACAGATCTACAGACCCCAGCATTTT; CDR3aa: CAWSVGQIYRPQHF
abundance: medium-sized; v_gene: TRBV20-1; d_gene: NA; j_gene: TRBJ1-2; CDR3nt: TGCAGTGCGACCCGCCTCAGGAATGGCTACACCTTC; CDR3aa: CSATRLRNGYTF
abundance: few; v_gene: TRBV5-8; d_gene: TRBD1; j_gene: TRBJ2-5; CDR3nt: TGTGCCAGCAGCTTGGGCGGGACAGGGGAAGTGGAAGAGACCCAGTACTTC; CDR3aa: CASSLGGTGEVEETQYF
abundance: few; v_gene: TRBV7-8; d_gene: TRBD2; j_gene: TRBJ2-7; CDR3nt: TGTGCCAGCAGTTACGGGACTAGCGGGAGGGGCGAGCAGTACTTC; CDR3aa: CASSYGTSGRGEQYF
abundance: few; v_gene: TRBV15; d_gene: NA; j_gene: TRBJ2-2; CDR3nt: TGTGCCACCAGCAGAGACCCGAACACCGGGGAGCTGTTTTTT; CDR3aa: CATSRDPNTGELFF
abundance: NA; v_gene: TRBV11-1; d_gene: NA; j_gene: TRBJ2-4; CDR3nt: TGTGCCAGCAGCGCAGGGGTACAGGACATCGACATTCAGTACTTC; CDR3aa: CASSAGVQDIDIQYF
abundance: NA; v_gene: TRBV7-9; d_gene: TRBD1; j_gene: TRBJ2-1; CDR3nt: TGCGCCAGCATCGAAACAGGGGGCAATGAGCAGTTCTTC; CDR3aa: CASIETGGNEQFF
abundance: NA; v_gene: TRBV20-1; d_gene: NA; j_gene: TRBJ1-5; CDR3nt: TGCAGTGCTCCGGGACAAGCAAGCAATCAGCCCCAGCATTTT; CDR3aa: CSAPGQASNQPQHF
abundance: few; v_gene: TRBV7-9; d_gene: NA; j_gene: TRBJ1-4; CDR3nt: TGTGCCAGCAGCTTATTTCCAGGAAGCTCGGGTAATGAAAAACTGTTTTTT; CDR3aa: CASSLFPGSSGNEKLFF
abundance: NA; v_gene: TRBV20-1; d_gene: NA; j_gene: TRBJ2-5; CDR3nt: TGCAGTGCTGGTGGGGAGACCCAGTACTTC; CDR3aa: CSAGGETQYF
abundance: NA; v_gene: TRBV5-6; d_gene: TRBD1; j_gene: TRBJ2-5; CDR3nt: TGTGCCAGCAGCTTCGGACAGGGCCAGGAGACCCAGTACTTC; CDR3aa: CASSFGQGQETQYF
abundance: NA; v_gene: TRBV2; d_gene: NA; j_gene: TRBJ1-5; CDR3nt: TGTGCCAGCAGTGTATTCGACAGCAATCAGCCCCAGCATTTT; CDR3aa: CASSVFDSNQPQHF
abundance: NA; v_gene: TRBV11-3; d_gene: TRBD1; j_gene: TRBJ2-4; CDR3nt: TGTGCCAGCAGCTTAGGAAGAGGGGGCAACATTCAGTACTTC; CDR3aa: CASSLGRGGNIQYF